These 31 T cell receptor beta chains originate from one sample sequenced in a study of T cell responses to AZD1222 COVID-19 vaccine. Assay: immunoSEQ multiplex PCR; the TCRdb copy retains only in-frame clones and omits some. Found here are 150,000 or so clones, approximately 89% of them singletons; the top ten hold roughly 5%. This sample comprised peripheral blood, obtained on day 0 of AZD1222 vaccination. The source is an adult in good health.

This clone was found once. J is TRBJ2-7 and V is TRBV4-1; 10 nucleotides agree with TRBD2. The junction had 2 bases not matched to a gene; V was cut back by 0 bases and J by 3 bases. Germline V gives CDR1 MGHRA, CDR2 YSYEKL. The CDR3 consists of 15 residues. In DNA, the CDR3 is TGCGCCAGCAGCCAAGAGGGACTAGCGAGCTACGAGCAGTACTTC. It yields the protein CASSQEGLASYEQYF.

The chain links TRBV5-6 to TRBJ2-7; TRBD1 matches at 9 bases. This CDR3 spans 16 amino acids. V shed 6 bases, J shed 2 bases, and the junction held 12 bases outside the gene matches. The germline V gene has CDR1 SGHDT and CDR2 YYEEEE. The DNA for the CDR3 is TGTGCCAGCACCCCCCGGGCCGGGACAGGGACCTACGAGCAGTACTTC. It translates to CASTPRAGTGTYEQYF.

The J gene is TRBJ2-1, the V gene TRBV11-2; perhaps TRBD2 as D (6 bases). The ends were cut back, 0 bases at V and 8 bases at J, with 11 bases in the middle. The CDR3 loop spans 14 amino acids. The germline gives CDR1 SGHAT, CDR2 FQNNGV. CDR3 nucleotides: TGTGCCAGCAGCTTAGATCCTAGCGCGGATGAGCAGTTCTTC. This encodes CASSLDPSADEQFF.

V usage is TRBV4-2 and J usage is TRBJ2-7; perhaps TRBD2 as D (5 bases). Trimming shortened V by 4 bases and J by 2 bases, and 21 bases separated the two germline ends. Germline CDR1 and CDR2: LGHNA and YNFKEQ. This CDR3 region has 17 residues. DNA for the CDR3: TGTGCCAGCAGCCCTTTTCATACTCGGACTCCCCCCTACGAGCAGTACTTC. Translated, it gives CASSPFHTRTPPYEQYF.

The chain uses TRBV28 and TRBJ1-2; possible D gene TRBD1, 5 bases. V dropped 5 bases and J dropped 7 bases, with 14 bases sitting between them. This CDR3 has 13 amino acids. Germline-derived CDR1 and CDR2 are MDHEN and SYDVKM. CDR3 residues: CASSPGLLIGYTF. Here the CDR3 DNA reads TGTGCCAGCAGTCCGGGACTGCTTATTGGCTACACCTTC.

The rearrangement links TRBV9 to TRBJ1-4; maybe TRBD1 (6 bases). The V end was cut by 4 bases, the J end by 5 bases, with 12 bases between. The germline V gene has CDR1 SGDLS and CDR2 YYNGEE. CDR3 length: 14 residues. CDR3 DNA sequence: TGTGCCAGCAGCCTAGGTGGGGGCAATGAAAAACTGTTTTTT. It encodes CASSLGGGNEKLFF.

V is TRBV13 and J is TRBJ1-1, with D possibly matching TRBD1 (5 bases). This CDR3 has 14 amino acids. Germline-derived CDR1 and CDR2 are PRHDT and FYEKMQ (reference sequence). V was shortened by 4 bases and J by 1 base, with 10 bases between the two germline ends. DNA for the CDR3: TGTGCCAGCAGCTCAGGGCCATCGAACACTGAAGCTTTCTTT. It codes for CASSSGPSNTEAFF.

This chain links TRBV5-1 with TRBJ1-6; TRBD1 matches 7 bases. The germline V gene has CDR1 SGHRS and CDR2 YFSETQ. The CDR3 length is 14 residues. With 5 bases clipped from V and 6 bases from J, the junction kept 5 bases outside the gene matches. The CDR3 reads CASSTTGVNSPLHF. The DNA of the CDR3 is TGCGCCAGCAGTACTACAGGGGTTAATTCACCCCTCCACTTT.

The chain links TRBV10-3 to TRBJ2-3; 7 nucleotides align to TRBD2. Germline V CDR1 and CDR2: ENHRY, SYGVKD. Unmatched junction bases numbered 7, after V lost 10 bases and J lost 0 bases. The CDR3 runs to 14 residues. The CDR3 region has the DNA TGTGCCACGAAACCGGGACTAAGCACAGATACGCAGTATTTT. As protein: CATKPGLSTDTQYF.

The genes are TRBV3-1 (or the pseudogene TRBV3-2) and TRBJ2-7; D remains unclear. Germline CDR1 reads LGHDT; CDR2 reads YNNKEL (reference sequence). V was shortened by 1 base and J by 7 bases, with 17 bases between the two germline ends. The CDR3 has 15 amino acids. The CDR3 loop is CASSQVISGVGEQYF. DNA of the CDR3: TGTGCCAGCAGCCAAGTTATCAGTGGGGTAGGGGAGCAGTACTTC.

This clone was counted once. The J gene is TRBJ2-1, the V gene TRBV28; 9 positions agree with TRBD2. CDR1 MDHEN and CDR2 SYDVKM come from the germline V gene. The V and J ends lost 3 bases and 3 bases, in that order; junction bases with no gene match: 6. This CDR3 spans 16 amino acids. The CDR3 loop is CASSLVAGGLYNEQFF. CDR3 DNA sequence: TGTGCCAGCAGTTTGGTGGCGGGGGGGCTCTACAATGAGCAGTTCTTC.

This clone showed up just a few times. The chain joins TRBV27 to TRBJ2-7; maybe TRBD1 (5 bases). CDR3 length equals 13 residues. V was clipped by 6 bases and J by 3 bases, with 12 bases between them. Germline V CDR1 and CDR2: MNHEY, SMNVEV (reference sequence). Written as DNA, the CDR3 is TGTGCCAGCAGCTACGACAGATACTACGAGCAGTACTTC. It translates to CASSYDRYYEQYF.

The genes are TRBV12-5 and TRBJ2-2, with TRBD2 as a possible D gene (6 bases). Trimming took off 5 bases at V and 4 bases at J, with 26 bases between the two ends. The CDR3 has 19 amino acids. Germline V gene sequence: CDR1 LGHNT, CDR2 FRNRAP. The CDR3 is CASGASRDERPAGTGELFF. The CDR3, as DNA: TGTGCTAGTGGTGCCTCCCGGGACGAAAGGCCAGCGGGCACCGGGGAGCTGTTTTTT. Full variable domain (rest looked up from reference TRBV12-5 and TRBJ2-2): DARVTQTPRHKVTEMGQEVTMRCQPILGHNTVFWYRQTMMQGLELLAYFRNRAPLDDSGMPKDRFSAEMPDATLATLKIQPSEPRDSAVYFCASGASRDERPAGTGELFFGEGSRLTVL.

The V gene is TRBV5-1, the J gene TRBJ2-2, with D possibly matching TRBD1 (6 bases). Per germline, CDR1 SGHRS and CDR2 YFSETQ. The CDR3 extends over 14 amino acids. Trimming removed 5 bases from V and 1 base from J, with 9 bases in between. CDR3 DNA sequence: TGCGCCAGCAGTGAACAGGGGAACACCGGGGAGCTGTTTTTT. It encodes CASSEQGNTGELFF.

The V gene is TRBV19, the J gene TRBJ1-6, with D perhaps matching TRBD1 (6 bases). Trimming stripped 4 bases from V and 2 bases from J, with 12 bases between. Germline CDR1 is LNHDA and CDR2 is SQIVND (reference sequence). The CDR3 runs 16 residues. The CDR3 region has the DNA TGTGCCAGTAGTACAACAGGGAACACCTATAATTCACCCCTCCACTTT. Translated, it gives CASSTTGNTYNSPLHF.

The CDR3 loop is CASSQDPRGGYEQYF. Written as DNA, the CDR3 is TGTGCCAGCAGCCAAGACCCGCGGGGCGGTTACGAGCAGTACTTC. The chain couples TRBV4-2 to TRBJ2-7; D perhaps matches TRBD2 (6 bases). Trimming removed 0 bases at V and 4 bases at J, with 13 bases between. CDR1 is LGHNA and CDR2 is YNFKEQ in the germline V gene. CDR3 size: 15 residues.

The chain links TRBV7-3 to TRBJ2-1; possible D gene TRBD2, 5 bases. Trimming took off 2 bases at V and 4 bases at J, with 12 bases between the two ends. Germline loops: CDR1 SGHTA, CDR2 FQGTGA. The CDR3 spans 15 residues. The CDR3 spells CASSLDQRSYNEQFF. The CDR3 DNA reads TGTGCCAGCAGCTTAGACCAGCGGTCTTACAATGAGCAGTTCTTC.

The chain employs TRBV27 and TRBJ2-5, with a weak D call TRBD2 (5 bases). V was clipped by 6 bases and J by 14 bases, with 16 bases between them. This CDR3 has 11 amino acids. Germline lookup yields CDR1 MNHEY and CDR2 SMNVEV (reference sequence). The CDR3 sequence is CASSTGSLIYF. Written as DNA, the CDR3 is TGTGCCAGCAGCACTGGGAGCCTAATCTACTTC.

The CDR3 DNA reads TGTGCCAGCAGCCAAGACCTGAACACTGAAGCTTTCTTT. Protein sequence: CASSQDLNTEAFF. This chain connects TRBV3-1 (or the pseudogene TRBV3-2) to TRBJ1-1; D call uncertain. The CDR3 contains 13 residues. CDR1 is LGHDT and CDR2 is YNNKEL in the germline V gene (reference sequence). Deletions cut 0 bases from V and 0 bases from J, with 2 bases between.

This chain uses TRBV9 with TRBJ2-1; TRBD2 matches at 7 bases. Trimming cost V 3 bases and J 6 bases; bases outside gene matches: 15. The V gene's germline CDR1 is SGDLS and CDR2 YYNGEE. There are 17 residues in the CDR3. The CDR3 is CASSATGGRGSPNEQFF. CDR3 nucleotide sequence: TGTGCCAGCAGCGCAACCGGGGGTCGCGGGAGTCCCAATGAGCAGTTCTTC.

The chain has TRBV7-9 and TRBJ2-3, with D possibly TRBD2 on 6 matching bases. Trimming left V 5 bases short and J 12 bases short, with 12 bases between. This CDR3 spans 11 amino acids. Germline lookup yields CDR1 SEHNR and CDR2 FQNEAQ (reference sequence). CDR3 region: CASSLREAQYF. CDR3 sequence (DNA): TGTGCCAGCAGCCTCAGGGAGGCACAGTATTTT.

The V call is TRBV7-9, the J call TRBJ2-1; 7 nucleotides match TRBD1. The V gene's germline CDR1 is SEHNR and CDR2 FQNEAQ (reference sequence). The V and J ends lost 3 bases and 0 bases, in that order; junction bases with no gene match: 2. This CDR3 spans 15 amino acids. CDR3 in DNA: TGTGCCAGCAGCTTTACAGGGGACTCCTACAATGAGCAGTTCTTC. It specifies CASSFTGDSYNEQFF.

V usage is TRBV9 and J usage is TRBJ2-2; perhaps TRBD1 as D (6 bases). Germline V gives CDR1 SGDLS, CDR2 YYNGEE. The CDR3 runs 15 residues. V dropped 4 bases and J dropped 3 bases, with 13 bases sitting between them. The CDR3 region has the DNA TGTGCCAGCAGCCTACAGGGCGGTGACACCGGGGAGCTGTTTTTT. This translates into CASSLQGGDTGELFF.

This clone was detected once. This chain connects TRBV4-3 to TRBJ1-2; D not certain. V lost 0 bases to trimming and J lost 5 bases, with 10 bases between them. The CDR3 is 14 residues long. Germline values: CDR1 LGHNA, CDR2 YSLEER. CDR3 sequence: CASSQERVTYGYTF. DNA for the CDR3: TGCGCCAGCAGCCAAGAACGAGTGACGTATGGCTACACCTTC.

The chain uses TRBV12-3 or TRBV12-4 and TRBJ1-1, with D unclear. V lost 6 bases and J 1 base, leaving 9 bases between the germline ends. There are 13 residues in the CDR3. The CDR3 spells CASSRRANTEAFF. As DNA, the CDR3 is TGTGCCAGCAGCCGCCGGGCGAACACTGAAGCTTTCTTT.

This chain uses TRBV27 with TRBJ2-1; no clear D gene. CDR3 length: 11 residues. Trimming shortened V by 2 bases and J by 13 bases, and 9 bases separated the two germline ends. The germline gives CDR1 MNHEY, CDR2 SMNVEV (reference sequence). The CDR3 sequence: CASSLAGKQFF. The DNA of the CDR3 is TGTGCCAGCAGTTTAGCAGGCAAACAGTTCTTC.

The CDR3 DNA reads TGTGCCAGTAGTATGGACAGCTTCTTAACTCAGCCCCAGCATTTT. Amino acid sequence: CASSMDSFLTQPQHF. This chain links TRBV19 with TRBJ1-5; D might be TRBD1 (6 bases). V was pared by 3 bases and J by 6 bases, with 15 bases between. CDR1 is LNHDA and CDR2 is SQIVND in the germline V gene (reference sequence). This CDR3 spans 15 amino acids.

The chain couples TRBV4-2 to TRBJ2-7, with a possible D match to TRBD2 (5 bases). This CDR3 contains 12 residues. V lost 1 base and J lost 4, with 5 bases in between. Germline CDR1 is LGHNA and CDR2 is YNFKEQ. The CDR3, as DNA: TGTGCCAGCAGCCAAGGGAGGTACGAGCAGTACTTC. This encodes CASSQGRYEQYF.

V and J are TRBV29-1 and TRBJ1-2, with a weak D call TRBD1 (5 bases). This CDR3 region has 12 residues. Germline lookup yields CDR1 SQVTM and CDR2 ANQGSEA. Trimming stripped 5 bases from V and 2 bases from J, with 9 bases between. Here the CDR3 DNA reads TGCAGCGTTCAAAGGGGAAACTATGGCTACACCTTC. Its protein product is CSVQRGNYGYTF.

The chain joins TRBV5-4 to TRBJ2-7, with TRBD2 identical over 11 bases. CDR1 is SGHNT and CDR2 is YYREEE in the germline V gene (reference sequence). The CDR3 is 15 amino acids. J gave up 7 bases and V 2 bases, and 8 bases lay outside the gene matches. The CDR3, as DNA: TGTGCCAGCAGCTTCCCTAGCGGGGGGCCGGGGGAGCAGTACTTC. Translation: CASSFPSGGPGEQYF. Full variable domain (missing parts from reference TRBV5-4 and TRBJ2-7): ETGVTQSPTHLIKTRGQQVTLRCSSQSGHNTVSWYQQALGQGPQFIFQYYREEENGRGNFPPRFSGLQFPNYSSELNVNALELDDSALYLCASSFPSGGPGEQYFGPGTRLTVT.

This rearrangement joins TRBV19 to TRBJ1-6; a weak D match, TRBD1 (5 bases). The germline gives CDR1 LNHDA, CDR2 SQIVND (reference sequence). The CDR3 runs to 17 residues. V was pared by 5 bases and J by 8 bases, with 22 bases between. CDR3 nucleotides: TGTGCCAGTAGTTGGAAATTGGGGACGGAAGCGTATTCACCCCTCCACTTT. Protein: CASSWKLGTEAYSPLHF.